This is a list of T cell receptor beta chains from one sample in a study of blood T cell repertoires in COVID-19. Here immunoSEQ multiplex PCR was the method, and the copy in TCRdb shows in-frame clones only, minus some. The sample comprises 50,000 to 55,000 clones, about nine tenths of which are singletons, and around 2.7% rests with the top ten. The sample consisted of peripheral blood. These receptors originate from a man older than 75 with acute or convalescent COVID-19. Each CDR3 is given with its conserved first and last residue.

j_call v_call cdr3_aa
TRBJ2-1 TRBV4-3 CASSPRGVGYNEQFF
TRBJ2-7 TRBV12-5 CASGLVDRGRTYEQYF
TRBJ2-1 TRBV29-1 CSAFPMDRAYEQFF
TRBJ1-1 TRBV2 CASTKQGRNTEAFF
TRBJ2-7 TRBV6-5 CASRTGVYEQYF
TRBJ2-1 TRBV18 CASSPSGGLYNEQFF
TRBJ1-6 TRBV19 CASSSLPYNSPLHF
TRBJ1-2 TRBV9 CASSVGTGGGYGYTF
TRBJ2-5 TRBV9 CASSAGQGYQETQYF
TRBJ1-4 TRBV9 CASSAGHGSANEKLFF
TRBJ1-2 TRBV5-3 CASKTGDYGYTF